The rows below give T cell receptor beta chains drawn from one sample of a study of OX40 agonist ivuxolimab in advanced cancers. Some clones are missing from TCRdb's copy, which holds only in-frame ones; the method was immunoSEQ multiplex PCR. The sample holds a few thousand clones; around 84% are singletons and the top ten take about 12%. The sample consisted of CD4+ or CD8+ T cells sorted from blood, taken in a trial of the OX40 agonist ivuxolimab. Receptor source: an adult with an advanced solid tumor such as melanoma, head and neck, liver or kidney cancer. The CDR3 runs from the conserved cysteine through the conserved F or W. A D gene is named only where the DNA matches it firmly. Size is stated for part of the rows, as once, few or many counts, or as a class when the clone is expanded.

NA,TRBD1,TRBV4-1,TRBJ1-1,CASSHRDRDFGTEAFF,TGCGCCAGCAGCCATCGGGACAGGGATTTCGGCACTGAAGCTTTCTTT
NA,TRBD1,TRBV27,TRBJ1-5,CASSPTGAQPQHF,TGTGCCAGCAGTCCCACAGGGGCCCAGCCCCAGCATTTT
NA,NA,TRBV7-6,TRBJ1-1,CASSLASGGGTEAFF,TGTGCCAGCAGCTTAGCCTCGGGGGGAGGGACTGAAGCTTTCTTT
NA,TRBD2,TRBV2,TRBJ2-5,CASGAGASRGETQYF,TGTGCCAGCGGGGCGGGAGCTTCCCGGGGGGAGACCCAGTACTTC
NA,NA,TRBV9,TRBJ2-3,CASSVEGGTYSTDTQYF,TGTGCCAGCAGCGTAGAGGGCGGGACGTACAGTACAGATACGCAGTATTTT
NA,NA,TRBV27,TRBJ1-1,CASQSAGNTEAFF,TGTGCCAGTCAGTCGGCGGGGAACACTGAAGCTTTCTTT
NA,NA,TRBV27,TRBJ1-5,CASSPGPFNQPQHF,TGTGCCAGCAGCCCCGGACCGTTCAATCAGCCCCAGCATTTT
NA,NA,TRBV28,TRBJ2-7,CASSSATGGADRTSYEQYF,TGTGCCAGCAGTTCCGCTACTGGGGGGGCCGACAGGACCTCCTACGAGCAGTACTTC
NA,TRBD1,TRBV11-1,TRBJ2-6,CASSLMGQGLSGANVLTF,TGTGCCAGCAGCTTAATGGGACAGGGGCTCTCTGGGGCCAACGTCCTGACTTTC
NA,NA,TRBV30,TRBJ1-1,CAWSVRGFGTEAFF,TGTGCCTGGAGTGTAAGGGGGTTCGGAACTGAAGCTTTCTTT
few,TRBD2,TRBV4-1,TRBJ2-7,CASSRVLAGNYEQYF,TGCGCCAGCAGCCGCGTCCTAGCGGGCAACTACGAGCAGTACTTC
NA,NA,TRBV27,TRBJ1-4,CASSLSGGEKLFF,TGTGCCAGCAGTTTATCGGGCGGGGAAAAACTGTTTTTT
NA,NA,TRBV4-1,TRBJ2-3,CASSQPSVVGEKDTQYF,TGCGCCAGCAGCCAACCGTCGGTTGTGGGGGAGAAAGATACGCAGTATTTT
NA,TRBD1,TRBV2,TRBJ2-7,CASSTGTGGSYDEQYF,TGTGCCAGCAGTACCGGGACAGGGGGCAGCTACGACGAGCAGTACTTC
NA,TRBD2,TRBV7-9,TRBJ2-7,CAIGTTYEQYF,TGTGCCATCGGGACTACCTACGAGCAGTACTTC
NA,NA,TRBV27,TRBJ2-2,CASSPSDFANTGELFF,TGTGCCAGCAGTCCCTCAGACTTCGCGAACACCGGGGAGCTGTTTTTT